This T cell receptor beta chain derives from a study of blood T cells in healthy people across ages. General study findings and limits: Versus aged donors, long-lived donors had higher diversity and more naive CD4+ cells. Getting older went along with TCR beta diversity per million T cells dropping roughly linearly.

A J-beta primer mix and a sample-barcoded 5' primer were used in a second PCR of about 7 to 11 cycles. MiXCR, run by TCRdb on the 5' RACE reads, gives a single entry per CDR3 protein. The table includes 1.5 million to 2 million distinct CDR3 sequences, roughly 30% detected once. The CDR3 runs to 16 residues. The V gene lost 2 bases and the J gene lost 8 bases, with 19 bases spanning the gap. Germline CDR1 is MNHNY and CDR2 is SVGAGI (reference sequence). Extraction of total RNA produced a minimum of 5.5 micrograms from each sample. With regard to this clonotype: The antigen is undetermined.

The sequence came from a young woman in good health. The sequenced sample was blood. This chain links TRBV6-6 with TRBJ2-1, with D tentatively TRBD2 (6 bases). DNA of the CDR3: TGTGCCAGCAGTTACACCCGGGACTCCTTATCGGATGAGCAGTTCTTC. This gives the protein CASSYTRDSLSDEQFF.